These 24 T cell receptor beta chains share one sample of origin, sequenced in a study of human CD8 memory T cell subsets. Scientists made TCR beta libraries using UMI-labeled 5' RACE. TCRdb re-called the 5' RACE reads, yielding one record per CDR3 amino acid sequence without DNA. The sample data list about 4,700 distinct CDR3 sequences. Source material: CD8+ T cells from PBMCs. These receptor sequences come from a human donor in good health.

The chain carries TRBV6-1 and TRBJ2-7; lacking DNA, the TRBD2 call made by TCRdb goes unchecked. Germline V gene lookup returns CDR1 MNHNS and CDR2 SASEGT. CDR3 length: 15 residues. CDR3 protein: CASSDGLAGGYEQYF.

The gene calls are TRBV6-4 and TRBJ2-3; the TRBD1 assignment by TCRdb is unverifiable without DNA. The CDR3 is 14 residues long. Germline V gene lookup returns CDR1 MRHNA and CDR2 SNTAGT. This chain's CDR3 is CASSADGASDTQYF.

This clonotype is classed as medium-sized by frequency. The chain joins TRBV20-1 to TRBJ2-1; no DNA is available, so the TRBD2 call from TCRdb remains unchecked. Germline values: CDR1 DFQATT, CDR2 SNEGSKA (reference sequence). The CDR3 length is 14 residues. The CDR3 spells CSASGTSGYNEQFF.

The CDR3 sequence is CSARDGAGTYFYEQYF. This chain links TRBV20-1 with TRBJ2-7; without DNA, the TCRdb call of TRBD1 cannot be checked. The germline V gene has CDR1 DFQATT and CDR2 SNEGSKA (reference sequence). The CDR3 sequence is 16 residues long.

The rearrangement uses TRBV6-1 and TRBJ2-7; TCRdb calls TRBD2, which cannot be checked without DNA. The CDR3 has 18 residues. Germline assignment: CDR1 MNHNS and CDR2 SASEGT. The CDR3 protein is CASSEALPGEGRDFEQYF.

By frequency, this clonotype is medium-sized (0.01 to 0.1%). V and J are TRBV7-2 and TRBJ2-5; absent DNA, TCRdb's TRBD2 call cannot be checked. CDR1 is SGHTA, CDR2 FQGNSA, per germline. The length of the CDR3 is 16 residues. The CDR3 loop is CASSTSAGERAETQYF.

Judged by frequency, this clonotype is medium-sized (0.01 to 0.1%). V is TRBV6-1 and J is TRBJ2-7; TCRdb's D gene call, TRBD1, goes unchecked for lack of DNA. In germline, CDR1 is MNHNS, CDR2 SASEGT. This CDR3 contains 16 residues. The CDR3 loop reads CASSEAVGTPSYEQYF.

CDR3 region: CSARNGLAGFSYEQYF. The V and J genes are TRBV20-1 and TRBJ2-7; the TRBD2 assignment by TCRdb is unverifiable without DNA. The CDR3 consists of 16 residues. Germline values: CDR1 DFQATT, CDR2 SNEGSKA (reference sequence).

The rearrangement joins TRBV29-1 to TRBJ2-3. The CDR3 is made up of 12 amino acids. Germline V gene data show CDR1 as SQVTM and CDR2 as ANQGSEA. This CDR3 is CSVEWGTDTQYF.

By frequency, this clonotype is medium-sized (0.01 to 0.1%). The chain recombines TRBV6-4 with TRBJ1-2; TCRdb returns TRBD1, unconfirmable since there is no DNA. The CDR3 runs to 15 residues. CDR1 and CDR2 (germline): MRHNA, SNTAGT. CDR3 region: CASSEGDSPNYGYTF.

The chain uses TRBV11-2 and TRBJ2-7; TCRdb returns TRBD1, unconfirmable since there is no DNA. The CDR3 is made up of 17 amino acids. Germline assignment: CDR1 SGHAT and CDR2 FQNNGV. The CDR3: CASSPQLGTGVNSEQYF.

Judged by frequency, this clonotype is medium-sized. CDR3 sequence: CASSQVPGGVAGELFF. V and J are TRBV4-1 and TRBJ2-2; the D call of TRBD1 rests on TCRdb alone, since no DNA is present to check it. Germline CDR1 reads MGHRA; CDR2 reads YSYEKL. This CDR3 spans 16 amino acids.

Considering frequency, this clonotype is medium-sized. This chain connects TRBV20-1 to TRBJ1-6; TCRdb lists TRBD1, though no DNA is available to test this call. The CDR3 consists of 14 residues. CDR1 and CDR2 (germline): DFQATT, SNEGSKA (reference sequence). CDR3 in amino acids: CSANRGEVSSPLHF.

The rearrangement joins TRBV28 to TRBJ2-7; TCRdb calls TRBD2, which cannot be checked without DNA. The CDR3 covers 14 residues. The germline gives CDR1 MDHEN, CDR2 SYDVKM. CDR3 loop: CASQETSGPYEQYF.

This chain links TRBV6-4 with TRBJ2-3; TCRdb gives TRBD2 as the D gene, but with no DNA this cannot be confirmed. The CDR3 has 15 residues. CDR1 and CDR2 (germline): MRHNA, SNTAGT. The CDR3: CASSDAGLEGDTQYF.

V gene TRBV5-6 combines with J gene TRBJ2-7; the TCRdb D gene call, TRBD1, has no DNA to confirm it. Germline CDR1 is SGHDT and CDR2 is YYEEEE. The length of the CDR3 is 15 residues. CDR3 in amino acids: CASSLAGGTHYEQYF.

V is TRBV19 and J is TRBJ1-3; TCRdb designates TRBD1, a call that cannot be tested without DNA. This CDR3 comprises 16 residues. In germline, CDR1 is LNHDA, CDR2 SQIVND (reference sequence). The CDR3 protein is CASSLRTAASGNTIYF.

J is TRBJ1-2 and V is TRBV7-6. The CDR3 sequence is 13 residues long. Germline assignment: CDR1 SGHVS and CDR2 FNYEAQ. The CDR3 is CASSLDPQYGYTF.

CDR3 sequence: CASGTKLYNEQFF. J is TRBJ2-1 and V is TRBV10-3; TCRdb returns TRBD2, unconfirmable since there is no DNA. This CDR3 comprises 13 residues. The germline CDR1 and CDR2 sequences are ENHRY and SYGVKD.

The V and J genes are TRBV4-3 and TRBJ2-2; TCRdb outputs TRBD2, but without DNA this stays unchecked. CDR3 length equals 14 residues. CDR1 and CDR2 from the germline V gene are LGHNA and YSLEER. CDR3 sequence: CASSQAERAGELFF.

This clonotype is deemed medium-sized by its frequency. The chain is built from TRBV7-2 and TRBJ1-2; no DNA is available, so the TRBD1 call from TCRdb remains unchecked. CDR1 is SGHTA, CDR2 FQGNSA, per germline. This CDR3 has 16 residues. CDR3 amino acids: CASSPLEGQGVYGYTF.

The rearrangement joins TRBV20-1 to TRBJ2-7. CDR1 DFQATT and CDR2 SNEGSKA come from the germline V gene (reference sequence). There are 13 residues in the CDR3. The CDR3 loop reads CSAREQSDYEQYF.

The chain has TRBV2 and TRBJ2-5; TCRdb reports TRBD1, a call that lacks DNA to check it against. CDR1 SNHLY and CDR2 FYNNEI come from the germline V gene. The CDR3 has 16 amino acids. CDR3 amino acids: CASSELNKGAKETQYF.

Judged by frequency, this clonotype is medium-sized. The chain recombines TRBV6-4 with TRBJ2-2. The CDR3 length is 15 residues. Germline V gives CDR1 MRHNA, CDR2 SNTAGT. The CDR3 sequence: CASSDSSGSTGELFF.